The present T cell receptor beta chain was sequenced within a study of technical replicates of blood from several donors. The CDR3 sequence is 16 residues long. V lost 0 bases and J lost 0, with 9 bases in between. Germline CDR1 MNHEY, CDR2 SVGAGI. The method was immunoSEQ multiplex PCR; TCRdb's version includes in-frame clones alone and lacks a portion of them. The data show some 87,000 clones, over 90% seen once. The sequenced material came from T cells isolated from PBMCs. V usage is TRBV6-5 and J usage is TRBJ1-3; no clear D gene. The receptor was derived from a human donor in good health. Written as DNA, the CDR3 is TGTGCCAGCAGTTACTCGATCGGTTTCTCTGGAAACACCATATATTTT. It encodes CASSYSIGFSGNTIYF.